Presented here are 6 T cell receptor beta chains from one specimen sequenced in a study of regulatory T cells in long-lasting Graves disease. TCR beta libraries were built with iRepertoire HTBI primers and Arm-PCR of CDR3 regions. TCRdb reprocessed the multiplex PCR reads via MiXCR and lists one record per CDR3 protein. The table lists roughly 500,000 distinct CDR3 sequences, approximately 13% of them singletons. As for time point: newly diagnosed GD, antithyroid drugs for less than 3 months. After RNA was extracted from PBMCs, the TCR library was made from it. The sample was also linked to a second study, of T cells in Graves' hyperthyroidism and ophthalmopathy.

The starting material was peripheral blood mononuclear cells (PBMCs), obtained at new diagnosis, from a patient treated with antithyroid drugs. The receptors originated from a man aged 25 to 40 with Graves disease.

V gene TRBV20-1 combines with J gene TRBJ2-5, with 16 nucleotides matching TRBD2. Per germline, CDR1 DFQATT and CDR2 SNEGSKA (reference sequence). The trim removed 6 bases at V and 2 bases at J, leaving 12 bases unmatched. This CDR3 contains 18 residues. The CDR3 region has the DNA TGCAGTGCCATCGGGACTAGCGGGAGGGCCTTCAGTCAAGAGACCCAGTACTTC. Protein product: CSAIGTSGRAFSQETQYF.

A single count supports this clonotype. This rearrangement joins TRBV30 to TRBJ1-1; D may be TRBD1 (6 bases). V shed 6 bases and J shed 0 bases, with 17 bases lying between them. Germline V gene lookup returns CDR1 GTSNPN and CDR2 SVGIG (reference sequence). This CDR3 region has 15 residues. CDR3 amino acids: CACLPPDRMNTEAFF. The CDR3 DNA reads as TGTGCCTGCCTGCCTCCGGACAGAATGAACACTGAAGCTTTCTTT.

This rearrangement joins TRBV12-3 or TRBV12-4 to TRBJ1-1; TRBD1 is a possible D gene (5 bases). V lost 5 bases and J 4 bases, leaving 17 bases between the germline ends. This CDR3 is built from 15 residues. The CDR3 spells CASSPQTRVGTEAFF. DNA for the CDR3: TGTGCCAGCAGTCCTCAAACCAGGGTAGGCACTGAAGCTTTCTTT.

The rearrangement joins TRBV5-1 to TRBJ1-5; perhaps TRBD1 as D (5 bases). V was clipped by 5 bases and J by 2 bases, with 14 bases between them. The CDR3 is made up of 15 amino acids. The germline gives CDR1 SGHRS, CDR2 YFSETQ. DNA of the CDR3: TGCGCCAGCAGAGAGGACCCCAGGGGCAATCAGCCCCAGCATTTT. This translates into CASREDPRGNQPQHF. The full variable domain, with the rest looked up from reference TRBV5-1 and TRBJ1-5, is KAGVTQTPRYLIKTRGQQVTLSCSPISGHRSVSWYQQTPGQGLQFLFEYFSETQRNKGNFPGRFSGRQFSNSRSEMNVSTLELGDSALYLCASREDPRGNQPQHFGDGTRLSIL.

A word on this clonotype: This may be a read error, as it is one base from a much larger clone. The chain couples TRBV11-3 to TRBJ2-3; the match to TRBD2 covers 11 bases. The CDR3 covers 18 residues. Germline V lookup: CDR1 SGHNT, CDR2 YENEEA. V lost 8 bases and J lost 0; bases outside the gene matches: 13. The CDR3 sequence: CASGAGLADLGSTDTQYF. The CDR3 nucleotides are TGTGCCAGCGGCGCGGGACTAGCGGACTTGGGGAGCACAGATACGCAGTATTTT.

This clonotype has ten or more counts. The CDR3 DNA follows: TGCAGTGCTAGGGAACCCGGGACAGGGTTCTACAATGAGCAGTTCTTC. It encodes CSAREPGTGFYNEQFF. J is TRBJ2-1 and V is TRBV20-1; TRBD1 aligns across 9 bases. The length of the CDR3 is 16 residues. Trimming at V came to 3 bases and at J to 3 bases, leaving 9 bases not matched to a gene. Germline V gene lookup returns CDR1 DFQATT and CDR2 SNEGSKA (reference sequence).